The 26 T cell receptor beta chains below come from one sample, sequenced in a study of blood T cell repertoires in COVID-19. Using immunoSEQ multiplex PCR, the repertoire was profiled, and TCRdb retains in-frame clones only, with some absent. The sample records 290,000 or so clones, approximately 86% being singletons. What was sequenced was PBMCs or T cells enriched from blood (not recorded which). The receptors originated from a woman between 18 and 30 years old who had recovered from COVID-19.

This clone was seen only once. The chain recombines TRBV9 with TRBJ2-3; 14 bases agree with TRBD2. Per the germline V gene, CDR1 is SGDLS and CDR2 is YYNGEE. V was clipped by 3 bases and J by 4 bases; unmatched bases: 1. The CDR3 has 15 residues. The CDR3 nucleotides read TGTGCCAGCAGCGAGACTAGCGGGGGGGCAGATACGCAGTATTTT. As protein: CASSETSGGADTQYF.

This sequence joins TRBV7-6 and TRBJ2-7; 7 nucleotides line up with TRBD1. Germline assignment: CDR1 SGHVS and CDR2 FNYEAQ. With V trimmed by 1 base and J by 3 bases, 9 bases remained unmatched. The CDR3 has 16 amino acids. The CDR3 DNA is TGTGCCAGCAGCTTAGGATCGCAGGGGGATTTCTACGAGCAGTACTTC. This translates into CASSLGSQGDFYEQYF.

The chain links TRBV5-1 to TRBJ1-1; 9 nucleotides align to TRBD1. The CDR3 covers 16 residues. The junction had 7 bases not matched to a gene; V was cut back by 0 bases and J by 4 bases. Germline V CDR1 and CDR2: SGHRS, YFSETQ. Here the CDR3 DNA reads TGCGCCAGCAGCTTGGTAGGTACAGGGGGCGTCACTGAAGCTTTCTTT. It codes for CASSLVGTGGVTEAFF. Together with reference TRBV5-1 and TRBJ1-1, the CDR3 gives the full variable domain: KAGVTQTPRYLIKTRGQQVTLSCSPISGHRSVSWYQQTPGQGLQFLFEYFSETQRNKGNFPGRFSGRQFSNSRSEMNVSTLELGDSALYLCASSLVGTGGVTEAFFGQGTRLTVV.

In this sample, this clone turned up once. Here the CDR3 reads CASSTRDILSGYTF. Here the CDR3 DNA reads TGTGCCAGCAGCACTCGGGACATTCTCTCTGGCTACACCTTC. The rearrangement joins TRBV9 to TRBJ1-2; TRBD1 is a possible D gene (6 bases). CDR3 length: 14 residues. Germline V CDR1 and CDR2: SGDLS, YYNGEE. V was clipped by 4 bases and J by 7 bases, with 17 bases between them.

V usage is TRBV27 and J usage is TRBJ1-6; 7 nucleotides agree with TRBD1. V shed 6 bases, J shed 6 bases, and the junction held 5 bases outside the gene matches. The germline V gene has CDR1 MNHEY and CDR2 SMNVEV (reference sequence). This CDR3 comprises 14 residues. CDR3 coding DNA: TGTGCCAGCAGCCGACGGGACAGTAATTCACCCCTCCACTTT. The encoded protein is CASSRRDSNSPLHF.

This clone showed up just a few times. This sequence joins TRBV7-2 and TRBJ2-7; TRBD1 is a possible D gene (6 bases). V lost 4 bases, J lost 7 bases, and 20 bases lay in between. Germline CDR1 SGHTA, CDR2 FQGNSA. The CDR3 is made up of 15 amino acids. As DNA, the CDR3 is TGTGCCAGCAGCTCCTACCGCACAGGGATCAGAGAGCAGTACTTC. It specifies CASSSYRTGIREQYF.

The gene calls are TRBV7-2 and TRBJ2-2; 8 nucleotides line up with TRBD2. The trim removed 0 bases at V and 3 bases at J, leaving 3 bases unmatched. The CDR3 is 16 amino acids. Germline loops: CDR1 SGHTA, CDR2 FQGNSA. The CDR3 DNA reads TGTGCCAGCAGCTTAGCCTCGGGGGGGTACACCGGGGAGCTGTTTTTT. Translated, it gives CASSLASGGYTGELFF.

V gene TRBV28 combines with J gene TRBJ2-7; D might be TRBD1 (7 bases). The V gene's germline CDR1 is MDHEN and CDR2 SYDVKM. V lost 3 bases and J 2 bases, leaving 8 bases between the germline ends. This CDR3 comprises 13 residues. CDR3 DNA: TGTGCCAGCAGTTTCAGGGGGGCCTACGAGCAGTACTTC. It yields the protein CASSFRGAYEQYF.

This clone was detected a few times. V is TRBV9 and J is TRBJ1-2; D is uncertain. The CDR3 covers 15 residues. CDR1 and CDR2 (germline): SGDLS, YYNGEE. V lost 3 bases, J lost 4 bases, and 16 bases lay in between. CDR3: CASSGDNLGVYGYTF. CDR3 nucleotides: TGTGCCAGCAGCGGAGACAACCTCGGGGTCTATGGCTACACCTTC.

The chain recombines TRBV7-8 with TRBJ1-6; 7 bases are shared with TRBD1. The CDR3 length is 17 residues. Looked up from germline, CDR1 is SGHVS and CDR2 is FQNEAQ. The trim removed 4 bases at V and 7 bases at J, leaving 13 bases unmatched. The CDR3 bases are TGTGCCAGCAGCTCGATAACAGGGGATGAGTCCAATTCACCCCTCCACTTT. Translated: CASSSITGDESNSPLHF.

This chain joins TRBV28 and TRBJ1-3, with D perhaps TRBD1 (6 bases). CDR3 size: 14 residues. Germline V gene sequence: CDR1 MDHEN, CDR2 SYDVKM. Trimming removed 3 bases from V and 2 bases from J, with 8 bases in between. The CDR3 DNA reads TGTGCCAGCAGTTTGTCAGGGGCTGGAAACACCATATATTTT. This translates into CASSLSGAGNTIYF.

The rearrangement links TRBV6-5 to TRBJ1-2, with 7 bases identical to TRBD1. CDR3 length equals 14 residues. V lost 6 bases to trimming and J lost 5 bases; unmatched junction nucleotides: 9. Per the germline V gene, CDR1 is MNHEY and CDR2 is SVGAGI. CDR3 in amino acids: CASRTTGFGYGYTF. CDR3 nucleotide sequence: TGTGCCAGCAGGACGACAGGGTTCGGATATGGCTACACCTTC.

The chain joins TRBV4-1 to TRBJ1-2, with TRBD1 identical over 7 bases. Germline CDR1 is MGHRA and CDR2 is YSYEKL. V shed 4 bases and J 3 bases; nucleotides not matched to a gene: 5. CDR3 length equals 14 residues. DNA for the CDR3: TGCGCCAGCAGCCCGCACGGGACAGACTATGGCTACACCTTC. Amino acid sequence: CASSPHGTDYGYTF.

The chain uses TRBV9 and TRBJ2-1; TRBD2 matches 12 bases. Germline values: CDR1 SGDLS, CDR2 YYNGEE. J gave up 7 bases and V 2 bases, and 13 bases lay outside the gene matches. The CDR3 length is 18 residues. The CDR3: CASSVNPGLAGIANEQFF. Here the CDR3 DNA reads TGTGCCAGCAGCGTCAACCCCGGACTAGCGGGGATAGCGAATGAGCAGTTCTTC.

The chain uses TRBV5-5 and TRBJ1-4; 9 nucleotides line up with TRBD1. Germline V gene data show CDR1 as SGHKS and CDR2 as YYEKEE (reference sequence). CDR3 length: 16 residues. J was trimmed by 6 bases and V by 5 bases; bases with no gene match: 11. CDR3 sequence reads: CASRQGVGQGYEKLFF. The CDR3 DNA is TGTGCCAGCAGACAGGGGGTGGGACAGGGTTATGAAAAACTGTTTTTT.

The V call is TRBV4-1, the J call TRBJ2-5; TRBD2 agrees at 8 bases. V lost 1 base and J lost 7; bases outside the gene matches: 14. The CDR3 runs to 17 residues. Germline V CDR1 and CDR2: MGHRA, YSYEKL. In DNA, the CDR3 is TGCGCCAGCAGCCAAGGAGGGACGGGAGGGCCCTTCGTGACCCAGTACTTC. Translation: CASSQGGTGGPFVTQYF.

V gene TRBV4-1 combines with J gene TRBJ2-6; 7 bases agree with TRBD1. Germline assignment: CDR1 MGHRA and CDR2 YSYEKL. CDR3 size: 20 residues. Germline trimming cut 0 bases from V and 0 bases from J; bases unmatched to any gene: 11. Here the CDR3 DNA reads TGCGCCAGCAGCCAAGATACGACAAGACAGGGAAGCTCTGGGGCCAACGTCCTGACTTTC. Its protein is CASSQDTTRQGSSGANVLTF.

This clone was seen a handful of times. V and J are TRBV6-5 and TRBJ2-7; 7 nucleotides agree with TRBD2. Germline V lookup: CDR1 MNHEY, CDR2 SVGAGI. This CDR3 spans 12 amino acids. V shed 7 bases, J shed 3 bases, and the junction held 3 bases outside the gene matches. The CDR3 sequence is CASTGTNYEQYF. The DNA for the CDR3 is TGTGCCAGCACCGGGACTAACTACGAGCAGTACTTC.

The chain combines TRBV11-3 with TRBJ2-5, with 8 bases lining up with TRBD2. Unmatched junction bases numbered 10, after V lost 5 bases and J lost 5 bases. The CDR3 spans 15 residues. Germline V gene sequence: CDR1 SGHNT, CDR2 YENEEA. DNA of the CDR3: TGTGCCAGCAGCCTCATCCGGGGGGGCCAGGAGACCCAGTACTTC. Its translation is CASSLIRGGQETQYF. Full variable domain (remainder filled in from reference TRBV11-3 and TRBJ2-5): EAGVVQSPRYKIIEKKQPVAFWCNPISGHNTLYWYLQNLGQGPELLIRYENEEAVDDSQLPKDRFSAERLKGVDSTLKIQPAELGDSAVYLCASSLIRGGQETQYFGPGTRLLVL.

The chain carries TRBV4-3 and TRBJ2-7, with D perhaps TRBD1 (6 bases). The CDR3 is 15 amino acids. Trimming took 3 bases from V and 4 from J, leaving 16 bases between them. Per the germline V gene, CDR1 is LGHNA and CDR2 is YSLEER. The CDR3 spells CASSQEPDRLYEQYF. CDR3 coding DNA: TGCGCCAGCAGCCAGGAACCCGACAGGCTATACGAGCAGTACTTC.

The V call is TRBV3-1 (or the pseudogene TRBV3-2), the J call TRBJ2-3; TRBD2 matches 7 bases. Germline loops: CDR1 LGHDT, CDR2 YNNKEL (reference sequence). J gave up 6 bases and V 7 bases, and 13 bases lay outside the gene matches. The length of the CDR3 is 15 residues. As DNA, the CDR3 is TGTGCCAGCACCGGCGATTCAACTAGCGTCGATACGCAGTATTTT. Translation gives CASTGDSTSVDTQYF.

This chain joins TRBV29-1 and TRBJ2-1, with a weak D call TRBD1 (6 bases). CDR1 is SQVTM and CDR2 is ANQGSEA in the germline V gene. V shed 6 bases and J shed 3 bases, with 18 bases lying between them. The CDR3 totals 15 residues. The CDR3: CSVCLTGSDYNEQFF. For the CDR3, the DNA is TGCAGCGTCTGCCTGACAGGTTCCGACTACAATGAGCAGTTCTTC.

The rearrangement uses TRBV7-8 and TRBJ1-2; 10 bases are a match to TRBD1. CDR3 length: 15 residues. From germline, CDR1 is SGHVS and CDR2 FQNEAQ. Unmatched junction bases numbered 10, after V lost 5 bases and J lost 7 bases. CDR3 in DNA: TGTGCCAGCAGCAAGACAGGGGGCGGAATGGTTGGCTACACCTTC. Translation gives CASSKTGGGMVGYTF.

The table lists this clone with a count of one. The V and J genes are TRBV6-5 and TRBJ2-7, with a tentative D call TRBD1 (5 bases). Trimming took off 4 bases at V and 5 bases at J, with 15 bases between the two ends. The CDR3 spans 14 residues. Germline V CDR1 and CDR2: MNHEY, SVGAGI. In nucleotides, the CDR3 is TGTGCCAGCAGTTCACAGAGACAGTACCACGAGCAGTACTTC. Its translation: CASSSQRQYHEQYF.

This clone came up once. The chain has TRBV25-1 and TRBJ1-6; 8 bases align to TRBD1. Germline V gene lookup returns CDR1 MGHDK and CDR2 SYGVNS. The length of the CDR3 is 13 residues. Trimming removed 8 bases from V and 8 bases from J; junction bases left unmatched: 5. The CDR3 loop reads CASEDRGYSPLHF. Here the CDR3 DNA reads TGTGCCAGCGAAGACAGGGGATATTCACCCCTCCACTTT.

This chain uses TRBV7-2 with TRBJ1-1, with D perhaps matching TRBD1 (6 bases). V lost 5 bases and J lost 5, with 12 bases in between. Germline CDR1 SGHTA, CDR2 FQGNSA. The CDR3 has 13 amino acids. The DNA of the CDR3 is TGTGCCAGCAGCACCCCGGGACAAACTGAAGCTTTCTTT. It codes for CASSTPGQTEAFF.